This TCR beta chain was obtained from a study of blood T cell repertoires in COVID-19. Overall study context: Samples representing acute and convalescent COVID-19 were sourced from the United States, Italy and Spain. In each case, the material was cDNA or gDNA derived from T cells, B-cell-depleted T cells, or PBMCs.

Study processing details: From reference gene primer amplification, estimates of nucleated cell counts were derived. Clones were read by immunoSEQ multiplex PCR, and TCRdb kept only the in-frame ones, dropping some. That table gives V, J and clone size, and the DNA gave D and trimming. Of 200,000 to 250,000 clones in the sample, 70% to 90% were seen once. Germline V gene data show CDR1 as SEHNR and CDR2 as FQNEAQ (reference sequence). The CDR3 totals 14 residues. Germline trimming cut 7 bases from V and 6 bases from J; bases unmatched to any gene: 11. This rearrangement joins TRBV7-9 to TRBJ1-2; 7 positions match TRBD1. This receptor was obtained from a young woman who had recovered from COVID-19. What was sequenced was peripheral blood. CDR3 nucleotide sequence: TGTGCCAGCACCCGGCCCACACAGGGGAATGGCTACACCTTC. As protein: CASTRPTQGNGYTF.